The clone carrying this TCR beta chain showed up many times. Its specificity is not known. Time point here: longitudinal time-point 1 (baseline). The unsorted libraries originated from 2 million PBMCs that had been stored at -80 C. These data are taken from a study of neurological immune-mediated disorders. Points from the study as a whole: The most TCR clonal expansion was seen in HTLV-1-associated myelopathy, and the least was seen in multiple sclerosis, which fell below healthy controls.

The CDR3 runs to 16 residues. Germline V CDR1 and CDR2: MNHEY, SVGAGI. V was pared by 0 bases and J by 3 bases, with 14 bases between. The cDNA was synthesized by means of template-switch 5'RACE, which was carried out with 10-nucleotide random UMIs. TCRdb reanalysed the 5' RACE reads using MiXCR and keeps one entry per CDR3 protein. The table shows about 53,000 distinct CDR3 sequences, with about a tenth occurring only once. This TCR derives from a woman aged 40 to 55 in good health. The sample comprised PBMCs. V is TRBV6-5 and J is TRBJ1-2; D may be TRBD1 (5 bases). CDR3 sequence (DNA): TGTGCCAGCAGTTACTCGAGCGTTGGGGCCGACTATGGCTACACCTTC. Residues: CASSYSSVGADYGYTF.